These 17 T cell receptor beta chains were all obtained from the same sample, sequenced in a study of human T cells and chemical hapten exposure (dated by TCRdb to the early 2020s). The method behind the library was RACE. The run used a NextSeq 500. TCRdb trimmed public reads at Q25 via fastp, called clones via MiXCR and kept in-frame beta chains. Every CDR3 protein is listed once, alongside the most common genes and DNA of its rows. This sample has approximately 52,000 distinct CDR3 sequences in its table, and around a tenth of those were observed once. The ten largest account for more than 9% of the sample. The sample's time point, from its label and the paper: pre-sensitization, week 0. In the paper's terms, the treatment or condition label means: therapeutic diphenylcyclopropenone sensitization with weekly scalp DPC. Unfractionated whole blood was collected in Tempus Blood RNA tubes, and total RNA was extracted from that blood.

The specimen comprised whole blood, sampled in connection with sensitization to the hapten diphenylcyclopropenone (DPC). These TCRs come from a woman in her 30s with alopecia areata. Some clones in this sample may be carry-over from other donors' samples.

In this sample, this clonotype turned up many times. The V gene is TRBV7-9, the J gene TRBJ2-4; D possibly corresponds to TRBD1 (5 bases). In germline, CDR1 is SEHNR, CDR2 FQNEAQ (reference sequence). The CDR3 has 17 residues. The V gene lost 5 bases and the J gene lost 1 base, with 18 bases spanning the gap. CDR3 sequence: CASSMDGAGWAKNIQYF. The CDR3 DNA is TGTGCCAGCAGCATGGATGGGGCAGGGTGGGCCAAAAACATTCAGTACTTC.

This clonotype was picked up a small number of times. This rearrangement joins TRBV7-2 to TRBJ1-1; 8 bases are a match to TRBD1. V lost 2 bases, J lost 7 bases, and 9 bases stayed unmatched. Germline V gene sequence: CDR1 SGHTA, CDR2 FQGNSA. This CDR3 spans 15 amino acids. CDR3 nucleotide sequence: TGTGCCAGCAGCTTACTGGGACAGGCGGTTTTTGAAGCTTTCTTT. Translation: CASSLLGQAVFEAFF.

The chain recombines TRBV7-3 with TRBJ2-2, with TRBD1 matching over 7 bases. Germline CDR1 and CDR2: SGHTA and FQGTGA. Trimming at V came to 2 bases and at J to 5 bases, leaving 11 bases not matched to a gene. The CDR3 consists of 17 residues. The CDR3 is CASSLHPRGLDTGELFF. CDR3 in DNA: TGTGCCAGCAGCTTACACCCTAGGGGGCTGGATACCGGGGAGCTGTTTTTT. Together with reference TRBV7-3 and TRBJ2-2, the CDR3 gives the full variable domain: GAGVSQTPSNKVTEKGKYVELRCDPISGHTALYWYRQSLGQGPEFLIYFQGTGAADDSGLPNDRFFAVRPEGSVSTLKIQRTERGDSAVYLCASSLHPRGLDTGELFFGEGSRLTVL.

This clonotype has at least ten counts. J is TRBJ2-3 and V is TRBV7-8; D might be TRBD1 (6 bases). Trimming stripped 3 bases from V and 6 bases from J, with 10 bases between. Germline CDR1 and CDR2: SGHVS and FQNEAQ. This CDR3 region has 13 residues. CDR3: CASSFQGTDTQYF. The CDR3 nucleotides are TGTGCCAGCAGCTTTCAGGGGACGGATACGCAGTATTTT.

A few counts support this clonotype. The chain joins TRBV5-5 to TRBJ2-1, with TRBD2 identical over 10 bases. Germline V gene sequence: CDR1 SGHKS, CDR2 YYEKEE (reference sequence). With V trimmed by 4 bases and J by 4 bases, 5 bases remained unmatched. The CDR3 has 15 amino acids. The DNA for the CDR3 is TGTGCCAGCAGCCGCCAACTAGCGGGGTACAATGAGCAGTTCTTC. It codes for CASSRQLAGYNEQFF.

This clonotype was found a few times. The rearrangement uses TRBV12-3 or TRBV12-4 and TRBJ1-3; D may be TRBD1 (5 bases). The CDR3 contains 14 residues. V was trimmed by 2 bases and J by 2 bases, leaving 7 bases between them. The CDR3 nucleotides read TGTGCCAGCAGTTTAAGGACACCTGGAAACACCATATATTTT. Protein sequence: CASSLRTPGNTIYF.

The table lists this clonotype with many counts. The V and J genes are TRBV7-9 and TRBJ2-7, with TRBD2 matching over 9 bases. CDR1 and CDR2 from the germline V gene are SEHNR and FQNEAQ (reference sequence). The V and J ends lost 5 bases and 3 bases, in that order; junction bases with no gene match: 5. The CDR3 is 14 residues long. The CDR3 coding sequence is TGTGCCAGCAGCCATAGCGGGGGCCTCTACGAGCAGTACTTC. Translation gives CASSHSGGLYEQYF. Complete variable domain (other parts from reference TRBV7-9 and TRBJ2-7): DTGVSQNPRHKITKRGQNVTFRCDPISEHNRLYWYRQTLGQGPEFLTYFQNEAQLEKSRLLSDRFSAERPKGSFSTLEIQRTEQGDSAMYLCASSHSGGLYEQYFGPGTRLTVT.

This clonotype appeared a few times. V is TRBV5-1 and J is TRBJ2-2; no clear D gene. Trimming took 3 bases from V and 2 from J, leaving 11 bases between them. The germline gives CDR1 SGHRS, CDR2 YFSETQ. The CDR3 sequence is 15 residues long. The CDR3 protein is CASSSGVGNTGELFF. CDR3 nucleotide sequence: TGCGCCAGCAGCTCTGGTGTAGGAAACACCGGGGAGCTGTTTTTT. The entire variable domain, with the rest obtained from reference TRBV5-1 and TRBJ2-2, is as follows: KAGVTQTPRYLIKTRGQQVTLSCSPISGHRSVSWYQQTPGQGLQFLFEYFSETQRNKGNFPGRFSGRQFSNSRSEMNVSTLELGDSALYLCASSSGVGNTGELFFGEGSRLTVL.

This clonotype was seen only a few times. The CDR3 reads CASSFSGGSYEQYF. The CDR3, as DNA: TGTGCCAGCAGTTTCAGCGGGGGGTCCTACGAGCAGTACTTC. V and J are TRBV12-3 or TRBV12-4 and TRBJ2-7; 9 nucleotides match TRBD2. The CDR3 consists of 14 residues. Trimming cost V 3 bases and J 1 base; bases outside gene matches: 1.

This clonotype was recorded many times. The V call is TRBV7-2, the J call TRBJ1-4; D not resolved. CDR1 and CDR2 (germline): SGHTA, FQGNSA. The V end was cut by 5 bases, the J end by 8 bases, with 15 bases between. This CDR3 is built from 14 residues. As DNA, the CDR3 is TGTGCCAGCAGCCTTCACCTGGCCGGGGAAAAACTGTTTTTT. The encoded protein is CASSLHLAGEKLFF.

The table lists this clonotype with many counts. The chain has TRBV20-1 and TRBJ2-7; 8 positions agree with TRBD1. The V gene end was trimmed by 1 base and the J gene end by 6 bases; junction bases not matched to a gene: 11. The CDR3 sequence is 15 residues long. CDR1 DFQATT and CDR2 SNEGSKA come from the germline V gene (reference sequence). CDR3 residues: CSARGAKAGGGEQYF. The DNA for the CDR3 is TGCAGTGCTAGAGGGGCGAAGGCAGGGGGCGGCGAGCAGTACTTC.

This clonotype was seen repeatedly, ten times or more. J is TRBJ1-5 and V is TRBV20-1; TRBD1 is a possible D gene (6 bases). The V end lost 4 bases, the J end lost 7 bases, and 17 bases lay between the germline ends. The CDR3 consists of 14 residues. The germline CDR1 and CDR2 sequences are DFQATT and SNEGSKA (reference sequence). The CDR3 region has the DNA TGCAGTGCTATCGAAGGGGGTCTCCGGCAGCCCCAGCATTTT. Protein sequence: CSAIEGGLRQPQHF.

This chain's CDR3 is CASSLWGAGTDTQYF. CDR3 coding DNA: TGTGCCAGCAGTTTGTGGGGGGCCGGCACAGATACGCAGTATTTT. V is TRBV12-3 or TRBV12-4 and J is TRBJ2-3; D is tentatively TRBD1 or TRBD2 (6 bases each). Trimming pared 3 bases from V and 1 base from J, leaving 11 bases between. This CDR3 spans 15 amino acids.

The chain employs TRBV20-1 and TRBJ1-6; no definite D call. Germline V gene data show CDR1 as DFQATT and CDR2 as SNEGSKA (reference sequence). Trimming removed 0 bases from V and 0 bases from J, with 12 bases in between. This CDR3 comprises 17 residues. Here the CDR3 DNA reads TGCAGTGCTAGAGATGGCGGCGAGAGCTCCTATAATTCACCCCTCCACTTT. Residues: CSARDGGESSYNSPLHF.

The chain combines TRBV9 with TRBJ2-5; D not resolved. Germline V lookup: CDR1 SGDLS, CDR2 YYNGEE. V was clipped by 5 bases and J by 4 bases, with 18 bases between them. The CDR3 is made up of 15 amino acids. In DNA form, the CDR3 reads TGTGCCAGCAGTCCTCAGGCGGCCCGGCCAGAGACCCAGTACTTC. Its protein product is CASSPQAARPETQYF.

This chain connects TRBV4-2 to TRBJ2-4; possibly TRBD1 for D (5 bases). Germline values: CDR1 LGHNA, CDR2 YNFKEQ. V lost 0 bases and J 0 bases, leaving 21 bases between the germline ends. The CDR3 is 20 residues long. This CDR3 reads CASSQDESRAFNLAKNIQYF. In nucleotides, the CDR3 is TGTGCCAGCAGCCAAGATGAGTCCAGGGCGTTTAATCTAGCCAAAAACATTCAGTACTTC.

This clonotype was seen many times. The chain carries TRBV5-6 and TRBJ2-3; D gene unclear. Trimming pared 0 bases from V and 4 bases from J, leaving 12 bases between. Germline V gives CDR1 SGHDT, CDR2 YYEEEE. This CDR3 region has 15 residues. In DNA, the CDR3 is TGTGCCAGCAGCTTGGGGACCCTGGTGGCAGATACGCAGTATTTT. Amino acid sequence: CASSLGTLVADTQYF.